This T cell receptor beta chain was profiled in a study of blood T cell repertoires in COVID-19. The CDR3 sequence is 18 residues long. CDR1 and CDR2 (germline): SGHTA, FQGNSA. Trimming cost V 2 bases and J 5 bases, with 22 bases left between them. Authors' analysis steps: Reference gene primers were amplified, and this amplification served to estimate nucleated cell counts. Clones were sequenced by immunoSEQ multiplex PCR, and TCRdb holds only the in-frame ones, with some missing. Clone size and V and J calls were adopted from that table, with D and trimming inferred from the DNA. Among approximately 300,000 clones listed, around 87% were seen once.

The sequencing input was peripheral blood. This TCR was recovered from a woman between 45 and 65 years old who had recovered from COVID-19. The V and J genes are TRBV7-2 and TRBJ2-1; D might be TRBD1 (5 bases). The CDR3 protein is CASSLLGSYQTANNEQFF. CDR3 DNA: TGTGCCAGCAGCTTACTAGGGTCATACCAGACAGCAAACAATGAGCAGTTCTTC.